This T cell receptor beta chain was sequenced for a study of the immune and genomic landscape of osteosarcoma. Whole-study findings and limits: Immune-hot C3 tumors showed higher but still low clonality than cold C1.

As regards this clone: As yet, its antigen is unknown.

This CDR3 contains 12 residues. Germline V gene lookup returns CDR1 LNHNV and CDR2 YYDKDF (reference sequence). V was pared by 2 bases and J by 3 bases, with 3 bases between. Osteosarcoma specimens were post-treatment primary, local recurrence and metastasis tumors from poor-prognosis patients. Sequenced by immunoSEQ multiplex PCR; TCRdb stores in-frame clones only, minus some. The data contain under 3,500 clones, 78% of them singletons. This receptor was obtained from a young woman with osteosarcoma. The rearrangement joins TRBV15 to TRBJ2-3, with unresolved D. The sequencing input was metastatic tumor tissue from the lung. The CDR3 loop reads CATSRKTDTQYF. CDR3 sequence (DNA): TGTGCCACCAGCAGAAAAACAGATACGCAGTATTTT.